This T cell receptor beta chain is from a study of blood T cell repertoires in COVID-19. Study as a whole: Material from acute and convalescent COVID-19 was sourced from the United States, Italy and Spain. The analysed material was cDNA or gDNA that came from T cells, B-cell-depleted T cells, or PBMCs.

This clone was counted a single time. Per the authors' pipeline: Cell counts per sample came from amplifying reference gene primers. Method: immunoSEQ multiplex PCR; TCRdb's copy keeps in-frame clones and lacks some. That table furnishes V, J and clone size, whereas the DNA furnished D and trimming. The profile covers 35,000 to 45,000 clones, with 77% appearing a single time and 25% to 35% taken by the ten largest. Trimming took 2 bases from V and 0 from J, leaving 11 bases between them. From germline, CDR1 is SNHLY and CDR2 FYNNEI. This CDR3 has 16 residues. V and J are TRBV2 and TRBJ1-3, with D uncertain. The TCR originated in an older woman with acute or convalescent COVID-19. The sample was peripheral blood. CDR3 loop: CASSESRRFSGNTIYF. The DNA for the CDR3 is TGTGCCAGCAGTGAATCGAGGAGATTCTCTGGAAACACCATATATTTT.